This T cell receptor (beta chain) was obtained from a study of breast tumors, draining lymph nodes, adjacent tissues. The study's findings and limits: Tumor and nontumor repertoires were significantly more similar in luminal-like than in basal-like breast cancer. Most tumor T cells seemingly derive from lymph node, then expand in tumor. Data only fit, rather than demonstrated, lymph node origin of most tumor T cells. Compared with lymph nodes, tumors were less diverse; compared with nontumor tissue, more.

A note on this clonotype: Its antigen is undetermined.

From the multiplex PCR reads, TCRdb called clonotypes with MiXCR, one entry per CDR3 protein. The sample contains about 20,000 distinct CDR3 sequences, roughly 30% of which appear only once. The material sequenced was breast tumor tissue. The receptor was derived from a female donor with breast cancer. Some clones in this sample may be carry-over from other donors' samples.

The CDR3 here is CASRPTSGPPVGELFF. Written as DNA, the CDR3 is TGTGCCAGCAGACCAACTAGCGGGCCACCCGTCGGGGAGCTGTTTTTT. The chain combines TRBV27 with TRBJ2-2; 9 nucleotides line up with TRBD2. The germline CDR1 and CDR2 sequences are MNHEY and SMNVEV (reference sequence). CDR3 size: 16 residues. V gave up 6 bases and J gave up 7 bases; unmatched junction bases: 12.